This passage covers 18 T cell receptor beta chains from one sample sequenced in a study of blood T cell repertoires in COVID-19. The table came from immunoSEQ multiplex PCR; TCRdb's copy has only in-frame clones and leaves some out. This sample has tens of thousands of clones, with 88% found just once. Sequenced material: peripheral blood. These receptors were taken from a woman in her seventies with acute or convalescent COVID-19.

The chain couples TRBV7-2 to TRBJ1-1, with a weak D call TRBD1 (5 bases). The germline V gene encodes CDR1 SGHTA and CDR2 FQGNSA. This CDR3 region has 15 residues. V gave up 5 bases and J gave up 2 bases, with 15 bases separating them. The CDR3 DNA is TGTGCCAGCAGCCCGATAATGGGGGGTAACACTGAAGCTTTCTTT. Amino acid sequence: CASSPIMGGNTEAFF.

This chain joins TRBV6-1 and TRBJ1-1, with 7 nucleotides matching TRBD1. Trimming cost V 3 bases and J 1 base; bases outside gene matches: 5. The CDR3 contains 15 residues. Germline CDR1 MNHNS, CDR2 SASEGT. The CDR3 coding sequence is TGTGCCAGCAGTGACGTCGGGACAGCGAACACTGAAGCTTTCTTT. Translated, it gives CASSDVGTANTEAFF.

This chain connects TRBV5-1 to TRBJ1-4; D remains ambiguous. With 6 bases removed from V and 5 bases from J, the gap between germline ends came to 8 bases. The length of the CDR3 is 12 residues. CDR1 is SGHRS and CDR2 is YFSETQ in the germline V gene. The CDR3 loop reads CASKRENEKLFF. The CDR3 coding sequence is TGCGCCAGCAAGAGGGAGAATGAAAAACTGTTTTTT.

The chain joins TRBV7-8 to TRBJ1-5, with D possibly matching TRBD1 (6 bases). The CDR3 is made up of 14 amino acids. V was pared by 5 bases and J by 6 bases, with 14 bases between. CDR1 is SGHVS, CDR2 FQNEAQ, per germline. This CDR3 is CASSPLRGAQPQHF. In nucleotides, the CDR3 is TGTGCCAGCAGCCCCCTCAGGGGAGCTCAGCCCCAGCATTTT.

In this sample, this clone turned up a few times. The V call is TRBV5-4, the J call TRBJ1-1, with D unclear. Trimming stripped 4 bases from V and 8 bases from J, with 15 bases between. Looked up from germline, CDR1 is SGHNT and CDR2 is YYREEE (reference sequence). This CDR3 is built from 13 residues. The CDR3 loop is CASSLGEGLEAFF. CDR3 coding DNA: TGTGCCAGCAGCCTTGGGGAGGGTTTAGAAGCTTTCTTT.

The chain employs TRBV4-2 and TRBJ2-6, with TRBD2 identical over 11 bases. The CDR3 is 18 amino acids. V lost 2 bases to trimming and J lost 2 bases; unmatched junction nucleotides: 5. Germline V CDR1 and CDR2: LGHNA, YNFKEQ. The CDR3 nucleotides are TGTGCCAGCAGCCAAACCCTAGCGGGAGGAGCTGGGGCCAACGTCCTGACTTTC. Translated: CASSQTLAGGAGANVLTF.

This clone was seen a single time. The chain joins TRBV18 to TRBJ1-1, with 7 bases identical to TRBD1. V gave up 4 bases and J gave up 0 bases; unmatched junction bases: 11. CDR3 length: 17 amino acids. Per the germline V gene, CDR1 is KGHSH and CDR2 is LQKENI. Here the CDR3 DNA reads TGTGCCAGCTCACACATGGACAGGCCGGTCATGAACACTGAAGCTTTCTTT. The encoded protein is CASSHMDRPVMNTEAFF.

This clone was seen only a few times. This chain joins TRBV6-5 and TRBJ1-2; TRBD1 agrees at 9 bases. The CDR3 runs to 14 residues. CDR1 MNHEY and CDR2 SVGAGI come from the germline V gene. The junction had 0 bases not matched to a gene; V was cut back by 0 bases and J by 4 bases. CDR3 sequence (DNA): TGTGCCAGCAGTTACTCGACAGGGGGCTATGGCTACACCTTC. Translation gives CASSYSTGGYGYTF.

The chain uses TRBV7-9 and TRBJ1-5; D is unclear. Germline values: CDR1 SEHNR, CDR2 FQNEAQ (reference sequence). This CDR3 is 13 amino acids long. V lost 5 bases and J 4 bases, leaving 9 bases between the germline ends. The CDR3 nucleotides are TGTGCCAGCAGCCGTGGCGGAAATCAGCCCCAGCATTTT. Amino acid sequence: CASSRGGNQPQHF.

This chain links TRBV7-9 with TRBJ2-1, with 7 bases lining up with TRBD1. CDR1 is SEHNR and CDR2 is FQNEAQ in the germline V gene (reference sequence). CDR3 length equals 13 residues. Losses at the gene ends were 4 bases for V and 7 bases for J; bases not matched to a gene: 4. CDR3 region: CASSYGTANEQFF. CDR3 coding DNA: TGTGCCAGCAGCTATGGGACAGCTAATGAGCAGTTCTTC.

This clone has more than one count but fewer than ten. The chain uses TRBV10-2 and TRBJ2-1, with 9 bases fitting TRBD2. Per germline, CDR1 WSHSY and CDR2 SAAADI. The J segment lost 7 bases and the V segment lost 6 bases, leaving 7 bases of the junction unmatched. The CDR3 is made up of 14 amino acids. The CDR3 here is CASSPSGEGNEQFF. CDR3 bases: TGCGCCAGCAGCCCTAGCGGGGAGGGGAATGAGCAGTTCTTC.

The chain links TRBV11-2 to TRBJ1-4; TRBD1 aligns across 7 bases. The CDR3 contains 13 residues. CDR1 is SGHAT, CDR2 FQNNGV, per germline. V lost 4 bases and J lost 13; bases outside the gene matches: 9. The CDR3 DNA follows: TGTGCCAGCAGCTCAGACACAGGGGTGAGACTGTTTTTT. Translated: CASSSDTGVRLFF.

This chain uses TRBV11-3 with TRBJ1-1; D not certain. The germline V gene encodes CDR1 SGHNT and CDR2 YENEEA. The CDR3 extends over 13 amino acids. Trimming cost V 2 bases and J 1 base, with 5 bases left between them. DNA for the CDR3: TGTGCCAGCAGCTTAAGCCCGAACACTGAAGCTTTCTTT. Translated, it gives CASSLSPNTEAFF.

The genes are TRBV2 and TRBJ1-3, with D unresolved. The CDR3 is 14 residues long. V lost 5 bases to trimming and J lost 3 bases, with 11 bases between them. Germline CDR1 SNHLY, CDR2 FYNNEI. CDR3 residues: CASSPTVFGNTIYF. The CDR3 DNA sequence: TGTGCCAGCAGTCCCACAGTCTTTGGAAACACCATATATTTT.

The J gene is TRBJ1-1, the V gene TRBV6-2 or TRBV6-3; D is possibly TRBD1 (5 bases). The germline V gene has CDR1 MNHEY and CDR2 SVGEGT. This CDR3 is built from 11 residues. The germline V and J ends were trimmed by 4 bases and 7 bases, with 7 bases remaining between them. The CDR3 DNA reads as TGTGCCAGCAGTTTGGGGGGTGAAGCTTTCTTT. Protein sequence: CASSLGGEAFF.

J is TRBJ2-3 and V is TRBV19, with TRBD2 matching over 13 bases. V was pared by 4 bases and J by 6 bases, with 7 bases of the junction left unmatched. This CDR3 contains 16 residues. The germline V gene encodes CDR1 LNHDA and CDR2 SQIVND (reference sequence). The CDR3: CASSKWTSGSPDTQYF. The CDR3 DNA is TGTGCCAGTAGTAAGTGGACTAGCGGGAGCCCTGATACGCAGTATTTT.

The chain combines TRBV20-1 with TRBJ2-2; maybe TRBD2 (5 bases). V was shortened by 3 bases and J by 2 bases, with 13 bases between the two germline ends. CDR3 size: 15 residues. CDR1 is DFQATT, CDR2 SNEGSKA, per germline (reference sequence). Written as DNA, the CDR3 is TGCAGTGCTAGTGCGCCTAGCAGTAACACCGGGGAGCTGTTTTTT. Its translation: CSASAPSSNTGELFF.

V gene TRBV4-1 combines with J gene TRBJ2-3, with D possibly being TRBD1 (5 bases). The V and J ends lost 2 bases and 2 bases respectively, with 11 bases between them. Germline V gives CDR1 MGHRA, CDR2 YSYEKL. The CDR3 sequence is 15 residues long. DNA for the CDR3: TGCGCCAGCAGCCAACAAGACAGATTCACAGATACGCAGTATTTT. This sequence encodes CASSQQDRFTDTQYF.